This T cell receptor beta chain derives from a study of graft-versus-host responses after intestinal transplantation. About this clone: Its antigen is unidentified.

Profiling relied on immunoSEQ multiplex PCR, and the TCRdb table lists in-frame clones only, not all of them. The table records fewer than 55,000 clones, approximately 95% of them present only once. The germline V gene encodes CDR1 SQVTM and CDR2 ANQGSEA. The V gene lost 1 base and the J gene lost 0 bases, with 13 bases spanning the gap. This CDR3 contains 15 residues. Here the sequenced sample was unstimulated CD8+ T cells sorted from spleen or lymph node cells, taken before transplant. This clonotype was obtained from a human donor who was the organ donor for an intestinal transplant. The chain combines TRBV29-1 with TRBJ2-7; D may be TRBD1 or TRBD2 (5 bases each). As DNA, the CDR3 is TGCAGCGTTGAAGGAGGGGACGGTAGCTCCTACGAGCAGTACTTC. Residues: CSVEGGDGSSYEQYF.